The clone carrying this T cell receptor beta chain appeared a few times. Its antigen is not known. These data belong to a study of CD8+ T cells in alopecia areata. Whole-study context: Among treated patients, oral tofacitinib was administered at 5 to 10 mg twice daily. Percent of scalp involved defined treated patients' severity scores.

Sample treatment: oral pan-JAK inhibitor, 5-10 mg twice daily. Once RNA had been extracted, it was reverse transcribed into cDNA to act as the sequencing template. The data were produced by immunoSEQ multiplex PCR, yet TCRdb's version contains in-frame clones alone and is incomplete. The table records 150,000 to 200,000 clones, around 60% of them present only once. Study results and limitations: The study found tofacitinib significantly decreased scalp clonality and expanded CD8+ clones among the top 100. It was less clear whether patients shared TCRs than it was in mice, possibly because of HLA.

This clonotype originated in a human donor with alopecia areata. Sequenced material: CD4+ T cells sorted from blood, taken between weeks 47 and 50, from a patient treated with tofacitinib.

The CDR3 DNA reads as TGCGCCAGCAGCTTGGTACAGGGAGGCTATGGCTACACCTTC. Protein: CASSLVQGGYGYTF. The chain employs TRBV5-1 and TRBJ1-2; the D gene is possibly TRBD1 (6 bases). From germline, CDR1 is SGHRS and CDR2 YFSETQ. The CDR3 is 14 amino acids. V dropped 0 bases and J dropped 4 bases, with 10 bases sitting between them.